This T cell receptor beta chain was retrieved from a study of cytomegalovirus exposure and HLA in healthy donors. Across the study: Prior work identified 100 million to 130 million unique TCR beta sequences in approximately 200 million T cells.

On this clone itself: Antigen unknown.

Broader study findings: The authors later found most CMV-associated TCR beta chains appeared HLA-restricted.

A multiplex PCR was run with 60 Vbeta primers and 13 Jbeta primers. The repertoire was sequenced with immunoSEQ multiplex PCR; TCRdb's copy has only in-frame clones and lacks some. The sample records more than 85,000 clones, more than 70% being singletons. Germline V gene lookup returns CDR1 MNHEY and CDR2 SVGAGI. The V gene lost 6 bases and the J gene lost 6 bases, with 14 bases spanning the gap. This CDR3 comprises 13 residues. The V call is TRBV6-5, the J call TRBJ1-2; D perhaps matches TRBD1 (5 bases). Sequencing input: PBMCs. This sequence was found in a man aged 25-45 years in good health and CMV-seronegative. The CDR3 loop reads CASSRRRGDGYTF. The DNA of the CDR3 is TGTGCCAGCAGCCGGCGGCGGGGGGATGGCTACACCTTC.